A selection of T cell receptor beta chains follows, all from one sample in a study of CD8+CD57+ T cells in acquired aplastic anemia. Each CDR3 protein gets one entry after TCRdb re-called the reads with MiXCR. In the table there are roughly 120,000 distinct CDR3 sequences, 55% to 70% of which are singletons. Sequences were obtained from sorted CD4+, CD8+, or CD8+CD57+ T cells (not recorded which) from PBMCs. The receptors shown here come from a human donor with aplastic anemia. CDR3s include the opening cysteine and the closing phenylalanine or tryptophan. D genes are given only for firm matches. Size values are once, few and many counts, or a class for expanded clones, and some rows have none.

NA,TRBJ1-1,TRBV9,once,CASSVVGGATEAFF,TGTGCCAGCAGCGTTGTAGGGGGAGCCACTGAAGCTTTCTTT
TRBD2,TRBJ2-1,TRBV11-1,NA,CASSSLAGGGNEQFF,TGTGCCAGCAGCTCACTAGCGGGGGGGGGAAATGAGCAGTTCTTC
TRBD1,TRBJ2-7,TRBV29-1,NA,CSSERTGDEQYF,TGCAGCAGTGAGAGGACAGGGGACGAGCAGTACTTC
TRBD2,TRBJ2-7,TRBV7-2,many,CASSLSTSGGAEQYF,TGTGCCAGCAGCTTATCGACTAGCGGGGGGGCAGAGCAGTACTTC
NA,TRBJ2-1,TRBV27,NA,CASSLGYRDEQFF,TGTGCCAGCAGTTTGGGCTACCGGGATGAGCAGTTCTTC
NA,TRBJ1-1,TRBV7-9,NA,CASSLAGYTEAFF,TGTGCCAGCAGCTTGGCAGGATACACTGAAGCTTTCTTT
TRBD1,TRBJ2-3,TRBV6-5,many,CASSYDRGTDTQYF,TGTGCCAGCAGTTACGACAGGGGAACAGATACGCAGTATTTT
NA,TRBJ2-3,TRBV2,NA,CASSLTSPDTQYF,TGTGCCAGCAGTTTAACTAGCCCAGATACGCAGTATTTT
NA,TRBJ2-3,TRBV29-1,NA,CSGAPTSTDTQYF,TGCAGCGGCGCACCAACTAGCACAGATACGCAGTATTTT
NA,TRBJ1-2,TRBV19,NA,CASSMARGYTF,TGTGCCAGTAGTATGGCTCGTGGCTACACCTTC
TRBD1,TRBJ1-1,TRBV25-1,NA,CASRATGSNTEAFF,TGTGCCAGCAGGGCGACAGGGTCTAACACTGAAGCTTTCTTT
NA,TRBJ1-1,TRBV12-3/TRBV12-4,once,CASSRWGWIGENTEAFF,TGTGCCAGCAGTCGTTGGGGGTGGATTGGGGAGAACACTGAAGCTTTCTTT
NA,TRBJ1-1,TRBV2,many,CASRGRPEAFF,TGTGCCAGCAGAGGACGGCCGGAAGCTTTCTTT
NA,TRBJ1-6,TRBV10-2,NA,CASTLGSHNSPLHF,TGCGCCAGCACTTTAGGTTCCCATAATTCACCCCTCCACTTT
NA,TRBJ2-2,TRBV5-5,NA,CAMHRGTGELFF,TGTGCTATGCACCGGGGCACCGGGGAGCTGTTTTTT
TRBD2,TRBJ2-7,TRBV11-2,NA,CASSSRGGSRGYEQYF,TGTGCCAGCAGTTCTCGGGGGGGAAGTAGGGGCTACGAGCAGTACTTC
NA,TRBJ2-3,TRBV10-3,NA,CAISERGATDTQYF,TGTGCCATCAGTGAGCGGGGGGCCACAGATACGCAGTATTTT
NA,TRBJ2-7,TRBV12-3/TRBV12-4,NA,CASIFGGAGNEQYF,TGTGCCAGCATCTTTGGGGGGGCTGGCAACGAGCAGTACTTC
TRBD2,TRBJ2-5,TRBV12-3/TRBV12-4,NA,CASSLLGGQETQYF,TGTGCCAGCAGTTTACTCGGGGGGCAAGAGACCCAGTACTTC
NA,TRBJ1-2,TRBV6-1,many,CASSEGSLMWARGYTF,TGTGCCAGCAGTGAAGGGAGCCTGATGTGGGCTCGCGGCTACACCTTC
NA,TRBJ2-6,TRBV24-1,NA,CATSRTAGANVLTF,TGTGCCACCAGTCGAACGGCTGGGGCCAACGTCCTGACTTTC
TRBD1,TRBJ2-7,TRBV2,few,CASRATGDSSEQYF,TGTGCCAGCAGGGCGACAGGGGATTCAAGCGAGCAGTACTTC
NA,TRBJ1-1,TRBV11-3,NA,CASSQVGTTEAFF,TGTGCCAGCAGCCAAGTCGGGACCACTGAAGCTTTCTTT
NA,TRBJ1-2,TRBV12-5,NA,CASGRPRLNYGYTF,TGTGCTAGTGGGCGTCCGAGGCTTAACTATGGCTACACCTTC
TRBD1,TRBJ2-5,TRBV7-9,many,CASSSGTARTQYF,TGTGCCAGCAGCTCCGGGACAGCGAGGACCCAGTACTTC
TRBD1,TRBJ2-2,TRBV20-1,NA,CSAGQGNTGELFF,TGCAGCGCGGGACAGGGGAACACCGGGGAGCTGTTTTTT
NA,TRBJ2-2,TRBV15,NA,CATRGSGIGVTGELFF,TGTGCCACCCGAGGATCGGGAATCGGGGTCACCGGGGAGCTGTTTTTT
NA,TRBJ1-6,TRBV7-2,once,CASTSWGGNSPLHF,TGTGCCAGCACCTCCTGGGGTGGCAATTCACCCCTCCACTTT
TRBD2,TRBJ2-3,TRBV2,NA,CASSFTSGGVDTQYF,TGTGCCAGCAGTTTCACTAGCGGGGGTGTAGATACGCAGTATTTT
NA,TRBJ2-3,TRBV12-3/TRBV12-4,many,CASSFVTSSADTQYF,TGTGCCAGCAGTTTCGTGACTAGTAGCGCAGATACGCAGTATTTT
NA,TRBJ1-4,TRBV7-9,many,CASSRTQRGEKLFF,TGTGCCAGCAGCCGGACACAGAGGGGTGAAAAACTGTTTTTT
TRBD2,TRBJ2-3,TRBV12-3/TRBV12-4,NA,CASSLGLAGTDTQYF,TGTGCCAGCAGTTTGGGGCTAGCGGGCACAGATACGCAGTATTTT